The 12 T cell receptor beta chains below all came from one sample that was sequenced in a study of vaccination and CD4 T cells after COVID-19. Cultured CD4+ T cells had their DNA profiled by the Oncomine TCR Beta short-read assay. TCRdb called the PCR reads again in MiXCR, with one record for every CDR3 protein. The sample shows over 14,000 distinct CDR3 sequences, approximately 57% of them seen only once. As for treatment: 10-day PBMC culture with coronavirus spike peptide pools or control peptides (ViraFEST assay). Their cognate antigens are unknown. Sequencing input: CD4+ T cells from blood, cultured in vitro. These receptor sequences come from a human donor who had recovered from COVID-19.

The chain joins TRBV19 to TRBJ1-4; 7 bases fit TRBD1. Per germline, CDR1 LNHDA and CDR2 SQIVND (reference sequence). The CDR3 runs 15 residues. The V and J ends lost 5 bases and 6 bases, in that order; junction bases with no gene match: 9. CDR3 DNA: TGTGCCAGTAGTCGAATAGGGGGCCAGGATGAAAAACTGTTTTTT. Encoded protein: CASSRIGGQDEKLFF.

Only a few counts were recorded for this clonotype. The J gene is TRBJ2-7, the V gene TRBV7-2; D not certain. V was shortened by 2 bases and J by 0 bases, with 8 bases between the two germline ends. In germline, CDR1 is SGHTA, CDR2 FQGNSA. The CDR3 is 14 amino acids. The DNA of the CDR3 is TGTGCCAGCAGCTTATCCGACAACTCCTACGAGCAGTACTTC. As protein: CASSLSDNSYEQYF. The full variable domain, in which reference TRBV7-2 and TRBJ2-7 provide the parts outside the CDR3, is GAGVSQSPSNKVTEKGKDVELRCDPISGHTALYWYRQSLGQGLEFLIYFQGNSAPDKSGLPSDRFSAERTGGSVSTLTIQRTQQEDSAVYLCASSLSDNSYEQYFGPGTRLTVT.

V and J are TRBV21-1 and TRBJ2-1; whether TRBD2, the table's D call, matches the DNA was not checked. TRBV21-1 is a listed pseudogene. The CDR3 loop spans 16 amino acids. The CDR3 sequence: CASSLKTTPEDNEQFF. In DNA, the CDR3 is TGTGCCAGCAGCTTAAAGACTACCCCAGAGGACAATGAGCAGTTCTTC.

The gene calls are TRBV7-6 and TRBJ2-7, with 8 bases matching TRBD1. This CDR3 spans 14 amino acids. Germline trimming cut 5 bases from V and 5 bases from J; bases unmatched to any gene: 8. Germline V lookup: CDR1 SGHVS, CDR2 FNYEAQ. The CDR3 bases are TGTGCCAGCAGCCCGGGACAGGCCTGGAACGAGCAGTACTTC. It codes for CASSPGQAWNEQYF. Variable domain in full (rest from reference TRBV7-6 and TRBJ2-7): GAGVSQSPRYKVTKRGQDVALRCDPISGHVSLYWYRQALGQGPEFLTYFNYEAQQDKSGLPNDRFSAERPEGSISTLTIQRTEQRDSAMYRCASSPGQAWNEQYFGPGTRLTVT.

This clonotype was detected once. The chain uses TRBV5-4 and TRBJ2-5; D is undetermined. Trimming took off 0 bases at V and 1 base at J, with 4 bases between the two ends. The CDR3 is made up of 13 amino acids. Per germline, CDR1 SGHNT and CDR2 YYREEE (reference sequence). The CDR3 spells CASSLGLQETQYF. DNA of the CDR3: TGTGCCAGCAGCTTGGGCCTCCAAGAGACCCAGTACTTC.

This chain uses TRBV12-3 or TRBV12-4 with TRBJ2-7; TRBD1 aligns across 7 bases. V trimming: 3 bases; J trimming: 5 bases; junction bases outside the gene matches: 10. There are 15 residues in the CDR3. CDR3 sequence reads: CASSLGQSATDEQYF. The CDR3 nucleotides read TGTGCCAGCAGTTTGGGACAGTCAGCAACGGACGAGCAGTACTTC.

In this sample, this clonotype is medium-sized. The rearrangement uses TRBV6-2 or TRBV6-3 and TRBJ1-2; 7 bases map to TRBD1. CDR1 is MNHEY, CDR2 SVGEGT, per germline. The CDR3 is made up of 13 amino acids. V shed 2 bases and J 7 bases; nucleotides not matched to a gene: 4. The CDR3 protein is CASSYRGQAGYTF. CDR3 nucleotide sequence: TGTGCCAGCAGTTACCGAGGACAGGCTGGCTACACCTTC.

V and J are TRBV5-1 and TRBJ2-2; D assignment may be TRBD1 or TRBD2 (5 bases each). Trimming cost V 5 bases and J 7 bases, with 12 bases left between them. This CDR3 is 13 amino acids long. The V gene's germline CDR1 is SGHRS and CDR2 YFSETQ. This CDR3 reads CASSEGSVGELFF. The CDR3 region has the DNA TGCGCCAGCAGTGAGGGGTCTGTCGGGGAGCTGTTTTTT.

This clonotype was detected a few times. The V call is TRBV10-3, the J call TRBJ2-3; D not resolved. CDR1 is ENHRY, CDR2 SYGVKD, per germline. CDR3 size: 14 residues. V was shortened by 0 bases and J by 0 bases, with 4 bases between the two germline ends. CDR3 region: CAISESGSTDTQYF. The CDR3 nucleotides read TGTGCCATCAGTGAGTCGGGAAGCACAGATACGCAGTATTTT.

The chain combines TRBV7-6 with TRBJ2-2; the match to TRBD2 covers 8 bases. The CDR3 runs to 13 residues. Per germline, CDR1 SGHVS and CDR2 FNYEAQ. V shed 5 bases and J 9 bases; nucleotides not matched to a gene: 5. CDR3 residues: CASSAAGARELFF. The CDR3 DNA follows: TGTGCCAGCAGCGCAGCGGGGGCACGGGAGCTGTTTTTT.

The sample holds a few counts of this clonotype. V is TRBV10-3 and J is TRBJ2-7, with 10 positions matching TRBD1. From germline, CDR1 is ENHRY and CDR2 SYGVKD. The length of the CDR3 is 13 residues. Trimming at V came to 8 bases and at J to 3 bases, leaving 4 bases not matched to a gene. The CDR3 nucleotides are TGTGCCATCCGGGACAGGGGAGACTACGAGCAGTACTTC. Its translation: CAIRDRGDYEQYF.

Only a few counts were recorded for this clonotype. J is TRBJ2-3 and V is TRBV10-2, with TRBD1 matching over 7 bases. V was pared by 10 bases and J by 0 bases, with 16 bases of the junction left unmatched. The CDR3 sequence is 17 residues long. Germline V gene lookup returns CDR1 WSHSY and CDR2 SAAADI. CDR3 residues: CATARIIQGRSTDTQYF. The CDR3 coding sequence is TGCGCCACCGCGCGTATAATACAGGGGCGGAGCACAGATACGCAGTATTTT.